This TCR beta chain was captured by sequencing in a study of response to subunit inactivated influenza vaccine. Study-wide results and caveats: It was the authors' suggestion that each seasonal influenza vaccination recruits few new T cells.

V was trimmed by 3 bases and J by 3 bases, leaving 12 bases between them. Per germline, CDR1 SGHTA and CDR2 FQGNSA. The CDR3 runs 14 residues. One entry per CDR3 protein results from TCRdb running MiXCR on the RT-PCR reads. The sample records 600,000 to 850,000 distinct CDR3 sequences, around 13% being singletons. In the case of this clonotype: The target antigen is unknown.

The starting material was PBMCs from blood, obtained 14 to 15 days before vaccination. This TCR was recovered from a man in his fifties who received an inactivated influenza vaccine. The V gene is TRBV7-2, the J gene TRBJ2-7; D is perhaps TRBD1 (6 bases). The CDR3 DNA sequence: TGTGCCAGCAGCTTTCAGGGGAATAACTACGAGCAGTACTTC. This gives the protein CASSFQGNNYEQYF.